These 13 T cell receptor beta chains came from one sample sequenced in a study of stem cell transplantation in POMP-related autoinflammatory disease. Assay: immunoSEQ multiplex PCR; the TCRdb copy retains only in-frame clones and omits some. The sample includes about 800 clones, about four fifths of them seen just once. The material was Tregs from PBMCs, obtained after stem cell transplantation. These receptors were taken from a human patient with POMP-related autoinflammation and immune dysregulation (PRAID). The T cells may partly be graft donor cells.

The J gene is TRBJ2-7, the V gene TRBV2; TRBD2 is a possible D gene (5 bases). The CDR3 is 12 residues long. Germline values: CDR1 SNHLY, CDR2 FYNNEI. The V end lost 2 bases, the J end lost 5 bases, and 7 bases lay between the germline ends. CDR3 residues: CASSESGNEQYF. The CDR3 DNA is TGTGCCAGCAGTGAATCCGGGAACGAGCAGTACTTC.

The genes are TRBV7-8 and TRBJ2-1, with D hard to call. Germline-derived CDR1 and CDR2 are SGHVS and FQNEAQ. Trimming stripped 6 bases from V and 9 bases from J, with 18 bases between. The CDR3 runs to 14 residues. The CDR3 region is CASSSRLSTAEQFF. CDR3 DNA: TGTGCCAGCAGTTCTAGACTTTCTACGGCTGAGCAGTTCTTC.

For the CDR3, the DNA is TGTGCCAGCAGGATCGGACAGGGGAGGGCCGAGCAGTACTTC. This codes for CASRIGQGRAEQYF. The rearrangement links TRBV6-5 to TRBJ2-7; 9 positions agree with TRBD1. This CDR3 has 14 amino acids. With 6 bases clipped from V and 6 bases from J, the junction kept 9 bases outside the gene matches. Germline lookup yields CDR1 MNHEY and CDR2 SVGAGI.

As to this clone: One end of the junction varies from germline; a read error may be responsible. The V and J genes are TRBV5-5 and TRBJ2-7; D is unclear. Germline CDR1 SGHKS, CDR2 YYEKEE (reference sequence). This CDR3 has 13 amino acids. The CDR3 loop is CASSFGPPGSQHF. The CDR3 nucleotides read TGTGCCAGCAGCTTCGGACCGCCAGGATCCCAGCACTTC.

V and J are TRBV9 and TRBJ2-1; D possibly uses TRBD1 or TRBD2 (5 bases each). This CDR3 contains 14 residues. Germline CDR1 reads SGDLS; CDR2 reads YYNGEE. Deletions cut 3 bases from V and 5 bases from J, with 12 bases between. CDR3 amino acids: CASSAGLEDNEQFF. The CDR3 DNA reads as TGTGCCAGCAGCGCAGGGCTGGAGGACAATGAGCAGTTCTTC.

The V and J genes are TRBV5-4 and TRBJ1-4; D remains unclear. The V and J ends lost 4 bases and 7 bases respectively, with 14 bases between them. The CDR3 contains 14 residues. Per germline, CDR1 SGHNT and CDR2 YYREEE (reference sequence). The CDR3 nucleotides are TGTGCCAGCAGCCTCGCACGGTCGGGTGAAAAACTGTTTTTT. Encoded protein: CASSLARSGEKLFF.

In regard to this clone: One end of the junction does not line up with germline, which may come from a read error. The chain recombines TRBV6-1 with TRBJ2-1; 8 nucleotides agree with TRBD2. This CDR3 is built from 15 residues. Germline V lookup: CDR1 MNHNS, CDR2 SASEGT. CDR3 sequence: CASREAGALFNEQFF. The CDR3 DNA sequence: TGTGCCAGCAGGGAAGCGGGAGCATTGTTCAATGAGCAGTTCTTC.

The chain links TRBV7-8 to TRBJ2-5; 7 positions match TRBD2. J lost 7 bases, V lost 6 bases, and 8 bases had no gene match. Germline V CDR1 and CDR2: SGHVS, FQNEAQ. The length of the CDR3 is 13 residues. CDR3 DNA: TGTGCCAGCAGGGACCGGTCGGGGGGGACCCAGTACTTC. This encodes CASRDRSGGTQYF.

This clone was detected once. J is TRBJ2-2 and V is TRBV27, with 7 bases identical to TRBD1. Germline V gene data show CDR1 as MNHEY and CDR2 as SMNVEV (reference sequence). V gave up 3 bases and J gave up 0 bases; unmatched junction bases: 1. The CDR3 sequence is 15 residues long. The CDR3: CASSFGTANTGELFF. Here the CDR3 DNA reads TGTGCCAGCAGTTTCGGGACAGCGAACACCGGGGAGCTGTTTTTT.

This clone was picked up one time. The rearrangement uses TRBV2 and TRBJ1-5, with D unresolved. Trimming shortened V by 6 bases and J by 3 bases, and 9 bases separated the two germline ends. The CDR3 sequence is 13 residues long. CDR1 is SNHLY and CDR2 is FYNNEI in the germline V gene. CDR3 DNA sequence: TGTGCCAGCAGGCCCGGGATCAATCAGCCCCAGCATTTT. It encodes CASRPGINQPQHF.

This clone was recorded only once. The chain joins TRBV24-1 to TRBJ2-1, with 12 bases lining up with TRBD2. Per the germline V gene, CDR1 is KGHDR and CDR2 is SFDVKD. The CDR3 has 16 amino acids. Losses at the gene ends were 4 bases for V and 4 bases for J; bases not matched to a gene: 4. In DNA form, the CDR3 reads TGTGCCACCAGTGACCCCGGGACTAGCGGGTACAATGAGCAGTTCTTC. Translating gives CATSDPGTSGYNEQFF.

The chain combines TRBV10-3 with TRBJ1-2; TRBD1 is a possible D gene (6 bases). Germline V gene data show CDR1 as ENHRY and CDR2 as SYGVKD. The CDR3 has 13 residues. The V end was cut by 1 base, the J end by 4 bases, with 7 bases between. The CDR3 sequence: CAISEWGAYGYTF. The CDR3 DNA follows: TGTGCCATCAGTGAGTGGGGGGCCTATGGCTACACCTTC.

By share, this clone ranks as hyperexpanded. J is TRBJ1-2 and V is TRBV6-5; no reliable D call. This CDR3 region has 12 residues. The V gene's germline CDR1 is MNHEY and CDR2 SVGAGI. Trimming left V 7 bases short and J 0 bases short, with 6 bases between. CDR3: CASIAANYGYTF. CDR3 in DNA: TGTGCCAGCATCGCGGCTAACTATGGCTACACCTTC.